This T cell receptor (beta chain) was observed in a study of blood T cell repertoires in COVID-19. Study as a whole: Sites across the United States, Italy and Spain contributed samples from acute and convalescent COVID-19.

This CDR3 has 13 residues. Trimming removed 5 bases at V and 5 bases at J, with 13 bases between. Germline values: CDR1 SQVTM, CDR2 ANQGSEA. In the original workflow: Counts of nucleated cells, estimated from reference gene primer amplification, were obtained. Measured with immunoSEQ multiplex PCR; TCRdb has only the in-frame clones, and not every one. For V, J and clone size, that table is used; D and trimming come from the DNA. Of about 70,000 clones detected, more than 75% appear once; the ten largest clones hold 25% to 35%. The sequenced material came from peripheral blood. The clonotype was recovered from a woman over 75 with active or convalescent COVID-19. The genes are TRBV29-1 and TRBJ2-1; tentatively, D is TRBD2 (5 bases). This CDR3 reads CSVWSGNDNEQFF. CDR3 nucleotide sequence: TGCAGCGTTTGGTCCGGGAACGACAATGAGCAGTTCTTC.